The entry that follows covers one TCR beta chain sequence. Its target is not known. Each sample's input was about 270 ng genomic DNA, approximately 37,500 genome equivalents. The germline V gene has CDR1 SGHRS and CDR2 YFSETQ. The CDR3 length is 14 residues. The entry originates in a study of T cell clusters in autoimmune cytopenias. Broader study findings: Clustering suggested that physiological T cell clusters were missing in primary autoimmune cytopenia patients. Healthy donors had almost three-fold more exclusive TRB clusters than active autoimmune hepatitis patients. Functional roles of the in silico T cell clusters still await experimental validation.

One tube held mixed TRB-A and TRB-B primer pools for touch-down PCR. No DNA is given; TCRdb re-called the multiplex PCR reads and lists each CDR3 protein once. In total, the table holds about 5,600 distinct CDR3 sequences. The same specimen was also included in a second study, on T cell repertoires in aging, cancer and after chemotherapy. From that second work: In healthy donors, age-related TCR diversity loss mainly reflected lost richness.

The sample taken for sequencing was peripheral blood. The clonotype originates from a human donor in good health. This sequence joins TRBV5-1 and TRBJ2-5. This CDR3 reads CASSLLTNQETQYF.